This is a list of T cell receptor beta chains from one sample in a study of read filtering for tumor transcriptome and immune sequencing. TCRdb re-called the reads with MiXCR, one entry per CDR3 protein. The table has 100,000 to 150,000 distinct CDR3 sequences, 13% seen once; the top ten hold approximately 11%. The sample was a population of CD138-negative cells sorted from bone marrow. The receptors originated from a donor at least 40 years old with multiple myeloma. The CDR3 runs from the conserved cysteine through the conserved F or W. The order of the fields is D gene, clone size, V gene, J gene, CDR3 DNA, CDR3 protein. D genes are given only for firm matches. Some rows have no size entry. The others give once, few or many, or a class for an expanded clone.

TRBD2,many,TRBV19,TRBJ2-1,TGTGCCAGTAGTCAGCGGGGGAACAATGAGCAGTTCTTC,CASSQRGNNEQFF
NA,once,TRBV6-6,TRBJ2-3,TGTGCCAGCAGTTACGGGTTAGCAACAGATACGCAGTATTTT,CASSYGLATDTQYF
NA,few,TRBV29-1,TRBJ2-3,TGCAGCGTTGAAGCCAGCGAGACTAGCACAGATACGCAGTATTTT,CSVEASETSTDTQYF
NA,many,TRBV12-3/TRBV12-4,TRBJ2-2,TGTGCCAGCAGTTTAGGGCTACAGGGTCCCACCGGGGAGCTGTTTTTT,CASSLGLQGPTGELFF
NA,many,TRBV4-2,TRBJ2-1,TGTGCCAGCAGCCAAGATCGGTCCTACAATGAGCAGTTCTTC,CASSQDRSYNEQFF
TRBD2,many,TRBV12-3/TRBV12-4,TRBJ2-1,TGTGTCACTAGCGGGACCTTTGGTGAGCAGTTCTTC,CVTSGTFGEQFF
TRBD2,many,TRBV9,TRBJ2-2,TGTGCCAGCAGCGCGACTAGCGGGAGGCTAAACACCGGGGAGCTGTTTTTT,CASSATSGRLNTGELFF
NA,many,TRBV7-2,TRBJ2-2,TGTGCCAGCAGCTCGGGGAACACCGGGGAGCTGTTTTTT,CASSSGNTGELFF
TRBD2,many,TRBV28,TRBJ2-1,TGTGCCAGCAGAGGGGCTACTAGCGGGAGAAGCAATGAGCAGTTCTTC,CASRGATSGRSNEQFF
NA,many,TRBV5-1,TRBJ2-1,TGCGCCAGCAGCCCAATTGCTAGCGACAATGAGCAGTTCTTC,CASSPIASDNEQFF
NA,many,TRBV28,TRBJ2-5,TGTGCCAGCAGAGTTCGTCGCGAGGGCCATCGGCAGACCCAGTACTTC,CASRVRREGHRQTQYF
TRBD1,many,TRBV30,TRBJ1-1,TGTGCCTGGACCAAGACAGGGGCGAACACTGAAGCTTTCTTT,CAWTKTGANTEAFF
NA,many,TRBV30,TRBJ2-2,TGTGCCTGGACGCGGACTGTTAACACCGGGGAGCTGTTTTTT,CAWTRTVNTGELFF
TRBD2,NA,TRBV5-5,TRBJ2-7,TGTGCCAGCAGCCAGGCCGGGACTACCGCCTACGAGCAGTACTTC,CASSQAGTTAYEQYF
NA,many,TRBV6-2/TRBV6-3,TRBJ2-5,TGTGCCAGCAGTTACCTATACAGGGATCCCCAGTACTTC,CASSYLYRDPQYF
TRBD1,NA,TRBV29-1,TRBJ2-7,TGCAGCGTTCCGGGACAGGGAATATACAAGCAGTACTTC,CSVPGQGIYKQYF
NA,few,TRBV7-9,TRBJ1-2,TGTGCCAGCAGTTATTCACGAACGGAGATTGGCTACACCTTC,CASSYSRTEIGYTF
NA,many,TRBV3-1,TRBJ1-1,TGTGCCAGCAGCCAAGGAGGGGCCGCTGAAGCTTTCTTT,CASSQGGAAEAFF
TRBD1,many,TRBV12-3/TRBV12-4,TRBJ2-4,TGTGCCAGCAGTCGACAGGGAGCCAAAAACATTCAGTACTTC,CASSRQGAKNIQYF